Listed below are T cell receptor beta chains from one sample, sequenced in a study of blood T cell repertoires in COVID-19. Sequencing was performed with immunoSEQ multiplex PCR; in TCRdb, only in-frame clones are kept and a portion is missing. The sample shows hundreds of thousands of clones, roughly 82% of them seen only once. Material for sequencing was peripheral blood. The source is a woman older than 75 with active or convalescent COVID-19. The CDR3 runs from the conserved cysteine through the conserved F or W. The order of the fields is V gene, clone size, J gene, D gene, CDR3 protein, CDR3 DNA. The D gene is left open where the match is weak. Expanded clones are given a class, and other clones once, few, many or no size at all.

>TRBV30|.|TRBJ1-1|.
CAWSVRLTEAFF
TGTGCCTGGAGTGTCAGACTCACTGAAGCTTTCTTT
>TRBV6-5|.|TRBJ1-2|.
CASRTIDYGYTF
TGTGCCAGCAGGACAATAGACTATGGCTACACCTTC
>TRBV27|once|TRBJ2-3|TRBD2
CASSSVLAGTDTQYF
TGTGCCAGCAGTTCTGTCCTAGCGGGCACAGATACGCAGTATTTT
>TRBV27|.|TRBJ2-1|TRBD2
CASSFSWTSGYNEQFF
TGTGCCAGCAGTTTTTCATGGACTAGCGGGTACAATGAGCAGTTCTTC
>TRBV3-1/TRBV3-2|.|TRBJ1-4|.
CASSQLAGEKLFF
TGTGCCAGCAGCCAATTGGCGGGCGAAAAACTGTTTTTT
>TRBV28|.|TRBJ2-7|.
CASSPPARANEQYF
TGTGCCAGCAGTCCCCCGGCCAGGGCCAACGAGCAGTACTTC
>TRBV10-3|once|TRBJ2-5|TRBD1
CAIWTGGFEETQYF
TGTGCCATCTGGACAGGGGGTTTTGAAGAGACCCAGTACTTC
>TRBV5-1|.|TRBJ2-1|.
CASNPEGSGNEQFF
TGCGCCAGCAACCCCGAGGGCTCGGGCAATGAGCAGTTCTTC
>TRBV18|.|TRBJ1-2|.
CASSPRQAGEGYTF
TGTGCCAGCTCACCTCGTCAGGCAGGGGAAGGCTACACCTTC
>TRBV6-5|.|TRBJ1-5|.
CASSPRGFANQPQHF
TGTGCCAGCAGTCCCCGGGGATTTGCCAATCAGCCCCAGCATTTT
>TRBV10-3|few|TRBJ1-1|.
CAISESDYGTEAFF
TGTGCCATCAGTGAGTCCGACTACGGCACTGAAGCTTTCTTT
>TRBV28|.|TRBJ1-4|TRBD1
CASSFPRTGAATNEKLFF
TGTGCCAGCAGTTTCCCCCGGACAGGGGCCGCAACTAATGAAAAACTGTTTTTT
>TRBV23-1|.|TRBJ1-3|TRBD1
CASSQSRTGRGNTIYF
TGCGCCAGCAGTCAATCACGGACAGGGCGCGGAAACACCATATATTTT
>TRBV4-1|.|TRBJ1-5|TRBD1
CASSQESGTASNQPQHF
TGCGCCAGCAGCCAAGAATCCGGGACAGCTAGCAATCAGCCCCAGCATTTT
>TRBV28|.|TRBJ1-5|TRBD1
CASSPPGTVNQPQHF
TGTGCCAGCAGTCCCCCGGGGACAGTCAATCAGCCCCAGCATTTT
>TRBV5-1|.|TRBJ1-4|TRBD1
CASSLDRGAIWEKLFF
TGCGCCAGCAGCTTGGACAGGGGGGCCATTTGGGAAAAACTGTTTTTT
>TRBV7-2|.|TRBJ2-1|TRBD2
CASSQGLAGFPNEQFF
TGTGCCAGCAGCCAGGGACTAGCGGGGTTTCCTAATGAGCAGTTCTTC
>TRBV9|once|TRBJ2-3|TRBD2
CASSVSAGEIDTQYF
TGTGCCAGCAGCGTATCAGCGGGAGAAATTGATACGCAGTATTTT
>TRBV14|once|TRBJ2-7|.
CASSQGSGRRLEQYF
TGTGCCAGCAGCCAAGGGTCAGGGCGAAGGCTCGAGCAGTACTTC
>TRBV29-1|.|TRBJ2-5|TRBD1
CSVSGQGRETQYF
TGCAGCGTTTCGGGACAGGGGCGAGAGACCCAGTACTTC
>TRBV19|.|TRBJ1-1|.
CASSPGLDTEAFF
TGTGCCAGTAGTCCAGGGTTAGACACTGAAGCTTTCTTT
>TRBV5-1|.|TRBJ2-7|TRBD2
CASSTRLAGATDISYEQYF
TGCGCCAGCAGCACAAGACTAGCGGGGGCCACCGATATATCCTACGAGCAGTACTTC
>TRBV21-1|.|TRBJ2-2|.
CANNQGPGQGNTGELFF
TGTGCCAACAATCAGGGTCCGGGACAGGGAAACACCGGGGAGCTGTTTTTT
>TRBV15|.|TRBJ2-3|.
CATSRGLAPDTQYF
TGTGCCACCAGCAGAGGGTTGGCCCCAGATACGCAGTATTTT
>TRBV18|.|TRBJ2-7|TRBD1
CASSPLQGAYEQYF
TGTGCCAGCTCACCACTCCAGGGGGCCTACGAGCAGTACTTC
>TRBV28|.|TRBJ1-4|.
CASSLLQGATNEKLFF
TGTGCCAGCAGTTTGTTGCAGGGTGCAACTAATGAAAAACTGTTTTTT
>TRBV7-8|.|TRBJ2-1|TRBD1
CASSFPTGAYNEQFF
TGTGCCAGCAGCTTCCCCACAGGGGCCTACAATGAGCAGTTCTTC
>TRBV28|.|TRBJ1-5|.
CASSLIGEPQHF
TGTGCCAGCAGTTTAATAGGGGAGCCCCAGCATTTT
>TRBV19|.|TRBJ2-7|.
CASSMTGNEQYF
TGTGCCAGTAGTATGACGGGTAACGAGCAGTACTTC
>TRBV7-2|.|TRBJ2-1|.
CASSSRGAPSYNEQFF
TGTGCCAGCAGCTCCCGGGGGGCCCCCTCCTACAATGAGCAGTTCTTC
>TRBV20-1|.|TRBJ1-2|TRBD1
CSASMKWQGVDYGYTF
TGCAGTGCTAGTATGAAGTGGCAGGGGGTGGACTATGGCTACACCTTC
>TRBV30|.|TRBJ2-3|TRBD2
CAWSVSRTSNTQYF
TGTGCCTGGAGTGTATCCCGGACTAGCAATACGCAGTATTTT
>TRBV11-2|.|TRBJ1-1|.
CASSPRRGGTDMNTEAFF
TGTGCCAGCAGCCCTCGGCGTGGCGGGACTGATATGAACACTGAAGCTTTCTTT
>TRBV18|.|TRBJ1-1|TRBD1
CASSLGQVAMNTEAFF
TGTGCCAGCTCACTGGGACAGGTTGCCATGAACACTGAAGCTTTCTTT
>TRBV15|.|TRBJ1-5|.
CATSRDRGGANQPQHF
TGTGCCACCAGCAGAGATCGGGGGGGGGCTAATCAGCCCCAGCATTTT
>TRBV18|.|TRBJ2-1|.
CASSPLSRRDEQFF
TGTGCCAGCTCACCACTTTCGCGCAGGGATGAGCAGTTCTTC
>TRBV4-1|.|TRBJ2-3|TRBD2
CASSQEVTSVLDTQYF
TGCGCCAGCAGCCAGGAGGTGACTAGCGTCCTCGATACGCAGTATTTT
>TRBV3-1/TRBV3-2|.|TRBJ2-3|TRBD2
CASSQLAGNTDTQYF
TGTGCCAGCAGCCAACTAGCGGGGAACACAGATACGCAGTATTTT
>TRBV4-1|.|TRBJ1-4|.
CASSQGQGFEKLFF
TGCGCCAGCAGCCAAGGGCAGGGCTTTGAAAAACTGTTTTTT
>TRBV2|few|TRBJ2-7|.
CASKTSSYEQYF
TGTGCCAGCAAGACTAGCTCCTACGAGCAGTACTTC
>TRBV9|once|TRBJ1-2|.
CASSVEVGGYTF
TGTGCCAGCAGCGTAGAGGTGGGCGGCTACACCTTC
>TRBV29-1|.|TRBJ1-1|.
CSVEPHRALNTEAFF
TGCAGCGTTGAACCACACAGGGCTTTGAACACTGAAGCTTTCTTT
>TRBV27|.|TRBJ2-5|TRBD1
CASSDRASQETQYF
TGTGCCAGCAGCGACAGGGCCTCCCAAGAGACCCAGTACTTC
>TRBV5-8|.|TRBJ2-7|TRBD2
CASSLDGGEPYEQYF
TGTGCCAGCAGCCTCGACGGGGGGGAACCCTACGAGCAGTACTTC
>TRBV5-1|.|TRBJ1-1|.
CASSIEGSQAFF
TGCGCCAGCAGCATAGAGGGATCTCAAGCTTTCTTT
>TRBV3-1/TRBV3-2|many|TRBJ2-7|TRBD2
CASSQLAGSPTKQYF
TGTGCCAGCAGCCAACTAGCGGGAAGTCCTACGAAGCAGTACTTC
>TRBV19|once|TRBJ2-7|.
CASSEDYEQYF
TGTGCCAGCTCCGAGGACTACGAGCAGTACTTC
>TRBV2|.|TRBJ1-2|TRBD1
CASSASGTANYGYTF
TGTGCCAGCAGTGCTTCGGGGACAGCAAACTATGGCTACACCTTC
>TRBV2|.|TRBJ2-7|.
CASSGIRGFEQYF
TGTGCCAGCAGTGGGATCCGGGGTTTCGAGCAGTACTTC
>TRBV6-2/TRBV6-3|.|TRBJ2-1|.
CASSSPGLGYNEQFF
TGTGCCAGCAGTTCACCGGGACTCGGCTACAATGAGCAGTTCTTC
>TRBV14|.|TRBJ2-3|.
CASSQVTDTQYF
TGTGCCAGCAGCCAAGTAACAGATACGCAGTATTTT
>TRBV7-9|.|TRBJ2-7|.
CASSLGTLYEQYF
TGTGCCAGCAGCCTGGGGACTCTCTACGAGCAGTACTTC
>TRBV9|.|TRBJ2-1|TRBD2
CASSPYTSAGYNEQFF
TGTGCCAGCAGCCCCTACACTAGCGCCGGCTACAATGAGCAGTTCTTC
>TRBV5-1|.|TRBJ2-1|TRBD2
CASSTSGISYNEQFF
TGCGCCAGCAGCACTAGCGGGATATCCTACAATGAGCAGTTCTTC
>TRBV19|many|TRBJ1-1|TRBD1
CASSLGQINTEAFF
TGTGCCAGTAGCTTGGGACAGATCAACACTGAAGCTTTCTTT
>TRBV24-1|.|TRBJ1-2|.
CATSDSSSNYGYTF
TGTGCCACCAGTGATTCCTCGTCTAACTATGGCTACACCTTC